These T cell receptor beta chains were read from a single sample in a study of CD4+ T cells in melanoma. The repertoire was sequenced with immunoSEQ multiplex PCR; TCRdb's copy has only in-frame clones and lacks some. Of roughly 50,000 clones in the sample, about 88% were seen once. Sequencing input: peripheral blood. The receptors derive from a human donor with melanoma. Both conserved end residues are part of each CDR3. The order of the fields is clone size, D gene, J gene, V gene, CDR3 DNA, CDR3 protein. The D gene is left open where the match is weak. Clone size, where shown, is once, few, many, or a class for clones that have expanded.

clone size: .; D gene: TRBD2; J gene: TRBJ2-7; V gene: TRBV7-2; CDR3 DNA: TGTGCCAGCAGCTTAGACCCGGGGGGCTACGAGCAGTACTTC; CDR3 protein: CASSLDPGGYEQYF
clone size: .; D gene: TRBD2; J gene: TRBJ2-1; V gene: TRBV10-3; CDR3 DNA: TGTGCCATCAGTGGAAAGGGAGGGGACTCCTACAATGAGCAGTTCTTC; CDR3 protein: CAISGKGGDSYNEQFF
clone size: .; D gene: .; J gene: TRBJ1-1; V gene: TRBV25-1; CDR3 DNA: TGTGCCAGCAGTGGAGAGGGTAGAGCTTTCTTT; CDR3 protein: CASSGEGRAFF
clone size: .; D gene: .; J gene: TRBJ1-1; V gene: TRBV18; CDR3 DNA: TGTGCCAGCTCACCAACGGAGAACACTGAAGCTTTCTTT; CDR3 protein: CASSPTENTEAFF
clone size: .; D gene: .; J gene: TRBJ1-3; V gene: TRBV19; CDR3 DNA: TGTGCCAGTTATCAACGCTCTGGAAACACCATATATTTT; CDR3 protein: CASYQRSGNTIYF
clone size: .; D gene: TRBD1; J gene: TRBJ1-5; V gene: TRBV6-1; CDR3 DNA: TGTGCCAGCAGTGAAAGTCGGGTAGGGGGCGGGCAGCCCCAGCATTTT; CDR3 protein: CASSESRVGGGQPQHF
clone size: .; D gene: .; J gene: TRBJ2-1; V gene: TRBV7-9; CDR3 DNA: TGTGCCAGCAGCTTTTTCTCGCCCGATGAGCAGTTCTTC; CDR3 protein: CASSFFSPDEQFF
clone size: .; D gene: .; J gene: TRBJ1-1; V gene: TRBV6-6; CDR3 DNA: TGTGCCAGCGGGGTGGGGGACACTGAAGCTTTCTTT; CDR3 protein: CASGVGDTEAFF
clone size: .; D gene: .; J gene: TRBJ1-4; V gene: TRBV18; CDR3 DNA: TGTGCCAGCTCACCCGGGGAAAAACTGTTTTTT; CDR3 protein: CASSPGEKLFF
clone size: .; D gene: .; J gene: TRBJ1-2; V gene: TRBV10-3; CDR3 DNA: TGTGCCATCAGTGCCAGCAGCGGGCTGAATGGCTACACCTTC; CDR3 protein: CAISASSGLNGYTF
clone size: .; D gene: .; J gene: TRBJ2-7; V gene: TRBV30; CDR3 DNA: TGTGCCTGGAGTGATTACAGCTACGAGCAGTACTTC; CDR3 protein: CAWSDYSYEQYF
clone size: .; D gene: .; J gene: TRBJ1-6; V gene: TRBV6-1; CDR3 DNA: TGTGCCAGCAGTGAACTAGACAGGAAAAATTCACCCCTCCACTTT; CDR3 protein: CASSELDRKNSPLHF
clone size: .; D gene: .; J gene: TRBJ1-5; V gene: TRBV28; CDR3 DNA: TGTGCCAGCAGTCCCGCCGGAAATAGCAATCAGCCCCAGCATTTT; CDR3 protein: CASSPAGNSNQPQHF
clone size: .; D gene: TRBD2; J gene: TRBJ2-7; V gene: TRBV27; CDR3 DNA: TGTGCCAGCAGGATTAGCCCGGGACTAGCGGACTACGAGCAGTACTTC; CDR3 protein: CASRISPGLADYEQYF
clone size: .; D gene: .; J gene: TRBJ2-6; V gene: TRBV6-1; CDR3 DNA: TGTGCCAGCAGTGCCCGGGACGGGGTCTCTGGGGCCAACGTCCTGACTTTC; CDR3 protein: CASSARDGVSGANVLTF
clone size: .; D gene: TRBD1; J gene: TRBJ1-5; V gene: TRBV7-8; CDR3 DNA: TGTGCCAGCAGCAGTCGAGGGGGCGGAATCCAGCCCCAGCATTTT; CDR3 protein: CASSSRGGGIQPQHF
clone size: .; D gene: .; J gene: TRBJ2-7; V gene: TRBV30; CDR3 DNA: TGTGCCTGGAGTCCTCGACAGCACTCCTACGAGCAGTACTTC; CDR3 protein: CAWSPRQHSYEQYF
clone size: .; D gene: TRBD1; J gene: TRBJ2-1; V gene: TRBV15; CDR3 DNA: TGTGCCACCAGCAGAGATAGTCTTGGGACAGAGAGCTCCTACAATGAGCAGTTCTTC; CDR3 protein: CATSRDSLGTESSYNEQFF
clone size: few; D gene: .; J gene: TRBJ2-1; V gene: TRBV27; CDR3 DNA: TGTGCCAGCATAGCAGGGGATGAGCAGTTCTTC; CDR3 protein: CASIAGDEQFF
clone size: .; D gene: .; J gene: TRBJ1-6; V gene: TRBV6-5; CDR3 DNA: TGTGCCAGCAGTTACCGGGGTGATAATTCACCCCTCCACTTT; CDR3 protein: CASSYRGDNSPLHF
clone size: .; D gene: TRBD2; J gene: TRBJ2-1; V gene: TRBV6-4; CDR3 DNA: TGTGCCAGCACTTCAATAGCGGGGGTTAATAATGAGCAGTTCTTC; CDR3 protein: CASTSIAGVNNEQFF
clone size: .; D gene: .; J gene: TRBJ2-1; V gene: TRBV21-1; CDR3 DNA: TGTGCCAGCAGCTCCTCCCGACAGGGTTCCTACAATGAGCAGTTCTTC; CDR3 protein: CASSSSRQGSYNEQFF
clone size: once; D gene: TRBD1; J gene: TRBJ2-3; V gene: TRBV14; CDR3 DNA: TGTGCCAGCAGCCAAGGACAGGGGAGGATAGATACGCAGTATTTT; CDR3 protein: CASSQGQGRIDTQYF
clone size: .; D gene: .; J gene: TRBJ1-3; V gene: TRBV29-1; CDR3 DNA: TGCAGCGTTCTGGGAAACACCATATATTTT; CDR3 protein: CSVLGNTIYF
clone size: .; D gene: TRBD2; J gene: TRBJ2-3; V gene: TRBV7-3; CDR3 DNA: TGTGCCAGCAGCGCAGCGCGGGGGGGCGCAGATACGCAGTATTTT; CDR3 protein: CASSAARGGADTQYF
clone size: .; D gene: .; J gene: TRBJ2-7; V gene: TRBV28; CDR3 DNA: TGTGCCATCCAAGACCCTTACTCGGGCTACGAGCAGTACTTC; CDR3 protein: CAIQDPYSGYEQYF
clone size: .; D gene: .; J gene: TRBJ2-3; V gene: TRBV19; CDR3 DNA: TGTGCCAGTAGTATGAGGGCATCGTCGGCAGATACGCAGTATTTT; CDR3 protein: CASSMRASSADTQYF